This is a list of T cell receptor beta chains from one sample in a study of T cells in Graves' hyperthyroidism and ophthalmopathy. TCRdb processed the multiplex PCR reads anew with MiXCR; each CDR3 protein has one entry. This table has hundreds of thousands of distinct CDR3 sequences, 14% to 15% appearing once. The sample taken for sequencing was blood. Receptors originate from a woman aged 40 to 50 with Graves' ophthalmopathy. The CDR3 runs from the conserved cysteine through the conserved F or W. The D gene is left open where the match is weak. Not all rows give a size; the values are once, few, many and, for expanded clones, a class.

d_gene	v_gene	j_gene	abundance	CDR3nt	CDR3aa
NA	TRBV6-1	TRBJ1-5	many	TGTGCCAGCAGTGAATTAGCGGGGTACTATAGCAATCAGCCCCAGCATTTT	CASSELAGYYSNQPQHF
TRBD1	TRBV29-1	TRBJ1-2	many	TGCAGCGTTGCCCAGGGGGAACACGGCTACACCTTC	CSVAQGEHGYTF
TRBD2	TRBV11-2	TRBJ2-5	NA	TGTGCCAGCAGCTTAGTAACGGGAGGGCCGGGTGAGACCCGGTACTTC	CASSLVTGGPGETRYF
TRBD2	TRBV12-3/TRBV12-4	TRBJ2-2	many	TGTGCCAGCAGCTCGACTAGCCCTAATACCGGGGAGCTGTTTTTT	CASSSTSPNTGELFF
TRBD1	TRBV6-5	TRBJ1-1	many	TGTGCCAGCAGCTCGGACAGGGTCCACACTGAAGCTTTCTTT	CASSSDRVHTEAFF
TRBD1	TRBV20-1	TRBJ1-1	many	TGCAGTGCTAGGGCCGGACAGGGAGGCGTAGCTTTCTTT	CSARAGQGGVAFF
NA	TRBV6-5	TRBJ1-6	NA	TGTGCCAGCAGTTACGAGGGACACCCGCGGTCACCCCTCCACTTT	CASSYEGHPRSPLHF
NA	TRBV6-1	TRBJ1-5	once	TGTGCCAGCAGAAAACAGGGTATCTATCAGCCCCAGCATTTT	CASRKQGIYQPQHF
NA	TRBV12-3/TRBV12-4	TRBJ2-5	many	TGTGCCAGCAGTTTCGAGGGTTCAGAGACCCAGTACTTC	CASSFEGSETQYF
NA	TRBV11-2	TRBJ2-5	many	TGTGCCAGCAGCTCCGATCTAGTTCCGGAGACCCAGTACTTC	CASSSDLVPETQYF
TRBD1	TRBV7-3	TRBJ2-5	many	TGTGCCAGCAGCGCGAGAGGACAGGGCTTTGAGACCCAGTACTTC	CASSARGQGFETQYF
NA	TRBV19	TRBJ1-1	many	TGTGCCAGTAGTTATAACAGGGTACCGAACACTGAAGCTTTCTTT	CASSYNRVPNTEAFF
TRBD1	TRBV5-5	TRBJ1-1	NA	TGTGCCAGCAGCTCACATACAGGGGTGAGAAACACTGAAGCTTTCTTT	CASSSHTGVRNTEAFF
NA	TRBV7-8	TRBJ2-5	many	TGTGCCAGCAGCGGCCGTGAAAAACGGGGGACCCAGTACTTC	CASSGREKRGTQYF
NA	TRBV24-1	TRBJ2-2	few	TGTGCCACCAGTGAATGGAGGGCTTCGGCGGCCGGGGAGCTGTTTTTT	CATSEWRASAAGELFF
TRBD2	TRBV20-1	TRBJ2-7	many	TGCAGTGCTAGAGATAAACCAAAGTACTTGGGACTAGCGACGGACGAGCAGTACTTC	CSARDKPKYLGLATDEQYF
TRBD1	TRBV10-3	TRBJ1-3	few	TGTGCCATCAGTGATCAGGGACAGGGGGCTGGAAACACCATATATTTT	CAISDQGQGAGNTIYF
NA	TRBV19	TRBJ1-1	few	TGTGCCAGTACCCCAACGTTGGGGGGTGAAGCTTTCTTT	CASTPTLGGEAFF
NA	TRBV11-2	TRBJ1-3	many	TGTGCCAGCAGCTTCACAGCTGATGGAAACACCATATATTTT	CASSFTADGNTIYF
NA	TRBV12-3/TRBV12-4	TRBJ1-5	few	TGTGCCAGCGGTCCCGCGGGGGCGAATCCCCAGCCCCAGCATTTT	CASGPAGANPQPQHF
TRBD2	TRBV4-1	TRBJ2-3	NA	TGCGCCAGCAGCCAAGGGCGGGAGGGCCTCCCTTGGTATTTT	CASSQGREGLPWYF
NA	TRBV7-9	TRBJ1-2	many	TGTGCCAGCAGCTTAGATCCGGGGAGCGGCTACACCTTC	CASSLDPGSGYTF
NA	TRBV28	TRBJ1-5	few	TGTGCCAGCAGACCATTCTCCGGCAATCAGCCCCAGCATTTT	CASRPFSGNQPQHF
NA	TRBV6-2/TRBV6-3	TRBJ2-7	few	TGTGCCAGCAGTTTCCGGCCGGGACAAGGTAACGAGCAGTACTTC	CASSFRPGQGNEQYF
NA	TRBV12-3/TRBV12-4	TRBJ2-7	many	TGTGCCAGCAGTTTTCAGGGACCCCACTACGAGCAGTACTTC	CASSFQGPHYEQYF
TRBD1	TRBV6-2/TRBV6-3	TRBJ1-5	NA	TGTGCCAGCAGGCGTGACAGGGCCAATCAGCCCCAGCATTTT	CASRRDRANQPQHF
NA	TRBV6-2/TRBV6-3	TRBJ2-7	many	TGTGCCAGCACCCAACGGGGAGCCTACGAGCAGTACTTC	CASTQRGAYEQYF
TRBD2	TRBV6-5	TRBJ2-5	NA	TGTGCCAGCAGTTACCGGCTAGCGGGAGGGCCGGGGGAGACCCAGTACTTC	CASSYRLAGGPGETQYF
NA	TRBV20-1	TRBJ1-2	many	TGCAGTGCTAGTCGGGACCCCAGAGGCTACACCTTC	CSASRDPRGYTF
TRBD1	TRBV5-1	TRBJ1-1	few	TGCGCCAGCAGTAAACTATCCGGGACAGTCTTTGACATGAACACTGAAGCTTTCTTT	CASSKLSGTVFDMNTEAFF
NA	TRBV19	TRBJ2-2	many	TGTGCCAGTAGTAAATTCGGTCAGGCGAACACCGGGGAGCTGTTTTTT	CASSKFGQANTGELFF
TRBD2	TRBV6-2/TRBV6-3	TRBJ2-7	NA	TGTGCCAGCACCACGCCCAGCGGGAAGCCCGAGCAGTACTTC	CASTTPSGKPEQYF
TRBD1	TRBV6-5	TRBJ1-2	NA	TGTGCCAGCAGTTACTCGCCCGCGGACAGGGGGAACTATGGCTACACCTTC	CASSYSPADRGNYGYTF
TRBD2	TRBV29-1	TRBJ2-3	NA	TGCAGCGTTGTCTTTTGGCTAGCGGGAGCATCAGATACGCAGTATTTT	CSVVFWLAGASDTQYF
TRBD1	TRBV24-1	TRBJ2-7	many	TGTGCCACCAGTGACGCGGACAGGGGCTACGAGCAGTACTTC	CATSDADRGYEQYF
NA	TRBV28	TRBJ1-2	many	TGTGCCAGCAGAGGGACTGTCTATGGCTACACCTTC	CASRGTVYGYTF
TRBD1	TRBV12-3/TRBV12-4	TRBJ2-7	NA	TGTGCCAGCAGGTTAAGGACAGGGTTCTACGAGCAGTACTTC	CASRLRTGFYEQYF
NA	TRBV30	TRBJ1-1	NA	TGTGCCTGGAGTGAATTATTTGGAGGGGGTACTGAAGCTTTCTTT	CAWSELFGGGTEAFF
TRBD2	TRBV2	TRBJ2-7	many	TGTGCCAGCAGCGCCTGGCGGGAGGGCTCCTACGAGCAGTACTTC	CASSAWREGSYEQYF
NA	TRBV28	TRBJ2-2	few	TGTGCCAGCACCCCCAGGGTCACCGGGGAGCTGTTTTTT	CASTPRVTGELFF
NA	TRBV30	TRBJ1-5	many	TGTGCCTGGAGCGCGGGGGTCGGCTCCAATCAGCCCCAGCATTTT	CAWSAGVGSNQPQHF
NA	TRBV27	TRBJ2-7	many	TGTGCCAGCAGTTTCTCGGGACACGCATACGAGCAGTACTTC	CASSFSGHAYEQYF
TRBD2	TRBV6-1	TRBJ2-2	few	TGTGCCAGCAGCCACGGGGCGGGAGGGCTGTACGGGGAGCTGTTTTTT	CASSHGAGGLYGELFF
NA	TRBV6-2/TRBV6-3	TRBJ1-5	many	TGTGCCAGCACTGACTGGGCGTCGGGGGGCGCGGAGCCCCAGCATTTT	CASTDWASGGAEPQHF
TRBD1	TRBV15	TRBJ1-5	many	TGTGCCACCAGCAGAGATGGAGGGGGCAGTCAGCCCCAGCATTTT	CATSRDGGGSQPQHF
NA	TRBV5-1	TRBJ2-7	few	TGCGCCAGCAGCAGCGAAGCGGGACAATACGAGCAGTACTTC	CASSSEAGQYEQYF
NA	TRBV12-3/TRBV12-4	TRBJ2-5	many	TGTGCCAGCAGTCCCTTCCCTACGGTAGGGGAGACCCAGTACTTC	CASSPFPTVGETQYF
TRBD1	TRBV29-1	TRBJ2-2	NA	TGCAGCGTTGACGGGCAGGGGGACACCGGGGAGCTGTTTTTT	CSVDGQGDTGELFF
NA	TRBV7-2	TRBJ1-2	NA	TGTGCCAGCAGCTTGTCGGCCCAAACCCCGCCTGGCTACACCTTC	CASSLSAQTPPGYTF
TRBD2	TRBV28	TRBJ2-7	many	TGTGCCAGCAGCCTGACTAGCGGGAGGACCCACGAGCAGTACTTC	CASSLTSGRTHEQYF
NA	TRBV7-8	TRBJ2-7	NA	TGTGCCAGCAGCTTATTCGGGGACTCCTACGAGCAGTACTTC	CASSLFGDSYEQYF
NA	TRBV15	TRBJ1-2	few	TGTGCCACCAGCATACCTGGGGGGGCGCGGGGCTACACCTTC	CATSIPGGARGYTF
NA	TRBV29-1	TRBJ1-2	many	TGCAGCGTTGGAGTCGGTGATTCGGGGGGCTACACCTTC	CSVGVGDSGGYTF
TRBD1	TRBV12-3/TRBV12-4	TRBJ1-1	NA	TGTGCCAGCAGTCCAATTCCGGGACAGGGGGTCGGAAACACTGAAGCTTTCTTT	CASSPIPGQGVGNTEAFF
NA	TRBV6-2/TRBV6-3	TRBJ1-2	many	TGTGCCAGCAGTTTGGTTAGCTATGGCTACACCTTC	CASSLVSYGYTF
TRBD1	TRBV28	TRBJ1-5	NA	TGTGCCAGCAGTGCCCCAGGGGGCCCGCGGCCCCAGCATTTT	CASSAPGGPRPQHF
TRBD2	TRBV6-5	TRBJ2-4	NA	TGTGCCAGCAGTTACTCATTTGGTGGAGCGGGAGGTCTGGGTCAGTACTTC	CASSYSFGGAGGLGQYF
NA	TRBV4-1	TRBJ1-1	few	TGCGCCAGCAGCCAAGGGTCAACCGGGGGAGGCACTGAAGCTTTCTTT	CASSQGSTGGGTEAFF
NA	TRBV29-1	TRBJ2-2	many	TGCAGCGTTTGGTTCGGGGAGCTGTTTTTT	CSVWFGELFF
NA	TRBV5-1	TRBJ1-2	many	TGCGCCAGCAGCTTGGCCCGGGACTATGGCTACACCTTC	CASSLARDYGYTF